These 16 T cell receptor beta chains came from one sample sequenced in a study of cytomegalovirus exposure and HLA in healthy donors. The PCR ran on 60 Vbeta and 13 Jbeta primers. TCRdb's table, derived via immunoSEQ multiplex PCR, lists solely in-frame clones and lacks some. The sample lists around 190,000 clones; about 79% were seen once. Specimen: PBMCs. These receptors were taken from a girl aged 2-10 years in good health and CMV-seropositive.

In this sample, this clone turned up a few times. The chain is built from TRBV6-6 and TRBJ1-1; 7 bases match TRBD1. Germline trimming cut 2 bases from V and 7 bases from J; bases unmatched to any gene: 7. The CDR3 spans 14 residues. Germline V CDR1 and CDR2: MNHNY, SVGAGI (reference sequence). This chain's CDR3 is CASSYEGTVSEAFF. Written as DNA, the CDR3 is TGTGCCAGCAGTTACGAGGGGACAGTTAGTGAAGCTTTCTTT.

The CDR3 region has the DNA TGTGCCAGCAGTTCCAGGGAGGGTGAAGCTTTCTTT. It yields the protein CASSSREGEAFF. The rearrangement uses TRBV25-1 and TRBJ1-1; maybe TRBD1 (5 bases). Per the germline V gene, CDR1 is MGHDK and CDR2 is SYGVNS. Trimming left V 5 bases short and J 7 bases short, with 11 bases between. The CDR3 has 12 residues.

The chain carries TRBV13 and TRBJ2-5; D perhaps matches TRBD1 (6 bases). The CDR3 has 14 residues. Trimming cost V 0 bases and J 5 bases, with 10 bases left between them. CDR1 is PRHDT, CDR2 FYEKMQ, per germline (reference sequence). The CDR3 loop reads CASSLGDRWETQYF. CDR3 in DNA: TGTGCCAGCAGCTTAGGGGACAGATGGGAGACCCAGTACTTC. Full variable domain (outside the CDR3, taken from reference TRBV13 and TRBJ2-5): AAGVIQSPRHLIKEKRETATLKCYPIPRHDTVYWYQQGPGQDPQFLISFYEKMQSDKGSIPDRFSAQQFSDYHSELNMSSLELGDSALYFCASSLGDRWETQYFGPGTRLLVL.

The rearrangement joins TRBV9 to TRBJ2-7; 10 positions match TRBD2. CDR3 size: 15 residues. The germline V gene has CDR1 SGDLS and CDR2 YYNGEE. Trimming removed 0 bases from V and 2 bases from J; junction bases left unmatched: 2. CDR3 DNA: TGTGCCAGCAGCGTAGAAAGCGGGAGGGCCTACGAGCAGTACTTC. Translation: CASSVESGRAYEQYF.

V gene TRBV5-4 combines with J gene TRBJ1-2; a weak D match, TRBD1 (5 bases). The germline V gene encodes CDR1 SGHNT and CDR2 YYREEE (reference sequence). Trimming stripped 4 bases from V and 4 bases from J, with 11 bases between. The CDR3 consists of 13 residues. CDR3 region: CASSETGLYGYTF. The CDR3 region has the DNA TGTGCCAGCAGCGAAACAGGCCTCTATGGCTACACCTTC. The complete variable domain, with remaining parts taken from reference TRBV5-4 and TRBJ1-2, reads ETGVTQSPTHLIKTRGQQVTLRCSSQSGHNTVSWYQQALGQGPQFIFQYYREEENGRGNFPPRFSGLQFPNYSSELNVNALELDDSALYLCASSETGLYGYTFGSGTRLTVV.

The chain links TRBV6-5 to TRBJ1-5; 11 nucleotides agree with TRBD1. Per germline, CDR1 MNHEY and CDR2 SVGAGI. The junction had 1 base not matched to a gene; V was cut back by 4 bases and J by 5 bases. This CDR3 is 14 amino acids long. The CDR3 loop is CASSWGQGDQPQHF. In nucleotides, the CDR3 is TGTGCCAGCAGTTGGGGACAGGGGGATCAGCCCCAGCATTTT.

The chain is built from TRBV28 and TRBJ1-2; maybe TRBD1 (5 bases). Deletions cut 7 bases from V and 5 bases from J, with 17 bases between. This CDR3 comprises 14 residues. Looked up from germline, CDR1 is MDHEN and CDR2 is SYDVKM. CDR3 nucleotide sequence: TGTGCCAGCAACGGAGCAGGGCGGACGTATGGCTACACCTTC. This translates into CASNGAGRTYGYTF.

This clone was seen a single time. The V gene is TRBV5-1, the J gene TRBJ2-3; the match to TRBD2 covers 11 bases. The CDR3 length is 17 residues. CDR1 SGHRS and CDR2 YFSETQ come from the germline V gene. The junction had 8 bases not matched to a gene; V was cut back by 2 bases and J by 3 bases. In DNA, the CDR3 is TGCGCCAGCAGCTTAGGCTCTCTAGCGGGAGGTACAGATACGCAGTATTTT. Its protein is CASSLGSLAGGTDTQYF.

The chain employs TRBV27 and TRBJ1-2, with D maybe TRBD1 (5 bases). V lost 6 bases, J lost 6 bases, and 11 bases lay in between. The CDR3 consists of 12 residues. The V gene's germline CDR1 is MNHEY and CDR2 SMNVEV (reference sequence). Here the CDR3 reads CASRAGFDGYTF. CDR3 nucleotides: TGTGCCAGCAGGGCAGGGTTCGATGGCTACACCTTC.

V is TRBV27 and J is TRBJ1-6; D not certain. The germline gives CDR1 MNHEY, CDR2 SMNVEV (reference sequence). The CDR3 has 13 residues. V was shortened by 2 bases and J by 14 bases, with 13 bases between the two germline ends. This CDR3 reads CASSLAGPLTLHF. The CDR3 coding sequence is TGTGCCAGCAGTTTAGCTGGGCCCCTTACCCTCCACTTT.

This clone has just one count. J is TRBJ1-2 and V is TRBV6-6; D remains ambiguous. CDR1 and CDR2 from the germline V gene are MNHNY and SVGAGI (reference sequence). The V end lost 8 bases, the J end lost 4 bases, and 14 bases lay between the germline ends. This CDR3 is built from 13 residues. CDR3 region: CASGFDIAYGYTF. The CDR3 bases are TGTGCCAGCGGTTTCGACATCGCCTATGGCTACACCTTC.

This clone was seen only once. The chain recombines TRBV7-6 with TRBJ1-4, with 7 bases identical to TRBD1. After removal of 5 bases from V and 6 bases from J, the junction contained 18 bases not matched to a gene. CDR3 length equals 18 residues. Germline V CDR1 and CDR2: SGHVS, FNYEAQ. DNA of the CDR3: TGTGCCAGCAGCCATGACCTCCTTTCCGGACAGGCGGATGAAAAACTGTTTTTT. Translation gives CASSHDLLSGQADEKLFF.

The CDR3 nucleotides read TGTGCCAGCAGCACCCTAGCGGGGGGTCTAAACAATGAGCAGTTCTTC. Translating gives CASSTLAGGLNNEQFF. This rearrangement joins TRBV11-2 to TRBJ2-1; TRBD2 agrees at 11 bases. Per the germline V gene, CDR1 is SGHAT and CDR2 is FQNNGV. The V segment lost 5 bases and the J segment 5 bases; nucleotides outside the gene matches: 8. This CDR3 is 16 amino acids long.

V and J are TRBV5-4 and TRBJ2-7; 9 bases match TRBD2. This CDR3 comprises 17 residues. J gave up 5 bases and V 0 bases, and 12 bases lay outside the gene matches. From germline, CDR1 is SGHNT and CDR2 YYREEE (reference sequence). The CDR3 is CASSLDPSGTTAHEQYF. The CDR3 nucleotides are TGTGCCAGCAGCTTGGACCCTAGCGGGACAACCGCCCACGAGCAGTACTTC.

V usage is TRBV25-1 and J usage is TRBJ2-1; 10 nucleotides match TRBD1. Germline-derived CDR1 and CDR2 are MGHDK and SYGVNS. V was pared by 2 bases and J by 4 bases, with 5 bases of the junction left unmatched. The CDR3 runs 16 residues. DNA for the CDR3: TGTGCCAGCAGTGAACTTGGGGGACAGGGGTACAATGAGCAGTTCTTC. It specifies CASSELGGQGYNEQFF.

The CDR3 bases are TGTGCCAGCAGCAACTCCGGGACACATGGGTCCGATGGAGCTTTCTTT. It is translated as CASSNSGTHGSDGAFF. The chain combines TRBV7-9 with TRBJ1-1; TRBD1 might be the D (6 bases). The CDR3 is 16 residues long. With 5 bases removed from V and 10 bases from J, the gap between germline ends came to 26 bases. CDR1 and CDR2 from the germline V gene are SEHNR and FQNEAQ (reference sequence).